One and the same sample provided the 8 T cell receptor beta chains below, sequenced in a study of blood T cell repertoires in COVID-19. Assay: immunoSEQ multiplex PCR; the TCRdb copy retains only in-frame clones and omits some. The top ten clones hold 5.5% to 6% of a sample with around 76,000 clones, under 95% of them seen once. The sequenced sample was peripheral blood. The receptors were gathered from a human donor in a cohort sampled during active COVID-19.

The chain is built from TRBV10-1 and TRBJ2-1, with a tentative D call TRBD2 (6 bases). Germline V CDR1 and CDR2: WNHNN, SYGVQD (reference sequence). V was pared by 6 bases and J by 3 bases, with 12 bases between. This CDR3 region has 14 residues. CDR3 residues: CASSGGDRYNEQFF. The CDR3 region has the DNA TGCGCCAGCAGCGGAGGGGATCGCTACAATGAGCAGTTCTTC.

The gene calls are TRBV20-1 and TRBJ2-2; TRBD1 might be the D (5 bases). The V gene's germline CDR1 is DFQATT and CDR2 SNEGSKA (reference sequence). This CDR3 is built from 10 residues. DNA of the CDR3: TGCAGAGGGGCTACCGGGGAGCTGTTTTTT. It yields the protein CRGATGELFF.

The chain uses TRBV10-2 and TRBJ2-2; 14 nucleotides align to TRBD2. The germline V gene has CDR1 WSHSY and CDR2 SAAADI. Losses at the gene ends were 7 bases for V and 1 base for J; bases not matched to a gene: 5. The CDR3 is 17 residues long. The CDR3 DNA sequence: TGCGCCAGCACCCGACTAGCGGGGGGGTTGAACACCGGGGAGCTGTTTTTT. It encodes CASTRLAGGLNTGELFF.

The V and J genes are TRBV5-5 and TRBJ1-3; 7 bases align to TRBD1. V was pared by 5 bases and J by 3 bases, with 5 bases of the junction left unmatched. CDR3 length: 14 residues. Looked up from germline, CDR1 is SGHKS and CDR2 is YYEKEE (reference sequence). The CDR3, as DNA: TGTGCCAGCAGACCGGACAGGTTTGGAAACACCATATATTTT. Translating it yields CASRPDRFGNTIYF.

This clone was recorded only once. This sequence joins TRBV18 and TRBJ1-5; unclear D gene. CDR1 and CDR2 (germline): KGHSH, LQKENI. The CDR3 consists of 14 residues. V was pared by 2 bases and J by 5 bases, with 10 bases between. CDR3 amino acids: CASSPETYYQPQHF. For the CDR3, the DNA is TGTGCCAGCTCACCAGAAACCTATTATCAGCCCCAGCATTTT.

This rearrangement joins TRBV11-2 to TRBJ2-5, with 9 bases matching TRBD2. Germline CDR1 SGHAT, CDR2 FQNNGV. With 1 base clipped from V and 2 bases from J, the junction kept 8 bases outside the gene matches. This CDR3 has 17 residues. The CDR3 is CASSLGFLAGSQETQYF. In nucleotides, the CDR3 is TGTGCCAGCAGCTTAGGGTTCCTAGCGGGGAGTCAAGAGACCCAGTACTTC.

The V call is TRBV25-1, the J call TRBJ2-3; 12 bases agree with TRBD2. There are 17 residues in the CDR3. Germline assignment: CDR1 MGHDK and CDR2 SYGVNS. J was trimmed by 5 bases and V by 1 base; bases with no gene match: 7. CDR3 nucleotide sequence: TGTGCCAGCAGTGAATGGGCTAGCGGGGGGGATGAAGATACGCAGTATTTT. It encodes CASSEWASGGDEDTQYF.

The chain uses TRBV9 and TRBJ2-2; TRBD2 matches 9 bases. The CDR3 length is 17 residues. Per germline, CDR1 SGDLS and CDR2 YYNGEE. Trimming cost V 4 bases and J 2 bases; bases outside gene matches: 9. This CDR3 is CASSSLSGGTNTGELFF. CDR3 DNA: TGTGCCAGCAGCTCTCTCAGCGGGGGGACAAACACCGGGGAGCTGTTTTTT.